The 23 T cell receptor beta chains below were found in one sample sequenced in a study of identical twins. Each CDR3 protein gets one entry after TCRdb re-called the 5' RACE reads with MiXCR. The table records 200,000 to 250,000 distinct CDR3 sequences, over 5.5% of them present only once. The same data also contributed to another study, on T cells expressing NK-cell markers.

Sequencing used CD8+ T cells sorted from blood. These TCRs come from a young woman in good health.

The V and J genes are TRBV5-6 and TRBJ2-7, with D perhaps matching TRBD1 (5 bases). V lost 3 bases and J 5 bases, leaving 12 bases between the germline ends. Germline values: CDR1 SGHDT, CDR2 YYEEEE. This CDR3 comprises 13 residues. The CDR3 nucleotides read TGTGCCAGCAGCTCCGCTGGCAGGGACGAGCAGTACTTC. It is translated as CASSSAGRDEQYF.

A few counts support this clonotype. J is TRBJ2-7 and V is TRBV12-3 or TRBV12-4, with 7 bases aligning to TRBD2. The CDR3 length is 16 residues. The V gene end was trimmed by 4 bases and the J gene end by 5 bases; junction bases not matched to a gene: 14. The CDR3 coding sequence is TGTGCCAGCAGTTGGACCGGGAGGTTGGAGTCGGACGAGCAGTACTTC. This translates into CASSWTGRLESDEQYF.

This clonotype has only a few counts. The CDR3 nucleotides read TGCAGTGCACGCCTTCACGGGGGAAGAACTGAAGCTTTCTTT. Protein: CSARLHGGRTEAFF. The gene calls are TRBV20-1 and TRBJ1-1, with a possible D match to TRBD1 (5 bases). The CDR3 runs to 14 residues. The germline V gene has CDR1 DFQATT and CDR2 SNEGSKA (reference sequence). V was cut by 6 bases and J by 5 bases, with 19 bases left in between.

This clonotype was seen a few times. The rearrangement links TRBV9 to TRBJ2-1; D is perhaps TRBD1 or TRBD2 (6 bases each). The ends were cut back, 0 bases at V and 0 bases at J, with 10 bases in the middle. The CDR3 runs 16 residues. The germline V gene encodes CDR1 SGDLS and CDR2 YYNGEE. The CDR3: CASSVEGGSSYNEQFF. CDR3 DNA: TGTGCCAGCAGCGTAGAGGGGGGAAGCTCCTACAATGAGCAGTTCTTC.

V gene TRBV7-3 combines with J gene TRBJ2-3; 10 bases are shared with TRBD2. CDR1 and CDR2 (germline): SGHTA, FQGTGA. CDR3 size: 16 residues. The V gene end was trimmed by 3 bases and the J gene end by 2 bases; junction bases not matched to a gene: 5. CDR3 sequence (DNA): TGTGCCAGCAGCTTCAGCGGGGGGGGATACACAGATACGCAGTATTTT. It encodes CASSFSGGGYTDTQYF.

The chain links TRBV7-9 to TRBJ2-1; D not certain. The CDR3 has 11 residues. CDR1 and CDR2 from the germline V gene are SEHNR and FQNEAQ (reference sequence). V was pared by 0 bases and J by 8 bases, with 2 bases between. CDR3: CASSLADEQFF. The CDR3 region has the DNA TGTGCCAGCAGCTTAGCGGATGAGCAGTTCTTC.

V gene TRBV10-3 combines with J gene TRBJ1-1; D is undetermined. The V end lost 3 bases, the J end lost 9 bases, and 20 bases lay between the germline ends. The CDR3 sequence is 15 residues long. CDR1 is ENHRY and CDR2 is SYGVKD in the germline V gene. CDR3 amino acids: CAISDSGRSGLKAFF. DNA for the CDR3: TGTGCCATCAGTGACTCCGGACGTTCAGGTTTGAAAGCTTTCTTT.

Turning to this clonotype: This may stem from a read error, because a much larger clone lies one nucleotide away. The genes are TRBV7-2 and TRBJ2-2; D ambiguous. This CDR3 contains 15 residues. Germline CDR1 is SGHTA and CDR2 is FQGNSA. The CDR3: CASNLKLLSTGELFF. The CDR3 region has the DNA TGTGCCAGCAACTTAAAACTCTTGAGCACCGGGGAGCTGTTTTTT.

V gene TRBV20-1 combines with J gene TRBJ2-7, with D possibly matching TRBD2 (5 bases). The CDR3 loop spans 16 amino acids. The V gene's germline CDR1 is DFQATT and CDR2 SNEGSKA (reference sequence). V gave up 0 bases and J gave up 0 bases, with 15 bases separating them. CDR3 nucleotides: TGCAGTGCTAGAGACACGTGGAGGCCGGGCTCCTACGAGCAGTACTTC. It is translated as CSARDTWRPGSYEQYF.

The gene calls are TRBV20-1 and TRBJ1-1, with D possibly TRBD1 on 5 matching bases. CDR3 length: 11 amino acids. Germline V CDR1 and CDR2: DFQATT, SNEGSKA (reference sequence). Trimming removed 6 bases at V and 3 bases at J, with 8 bases between. CDR3 in DNA: TGCAGTGCCAGGGCCGACACTGAAGCTTTCTTT. Its translation is CSARADTEAFF.

This clonotype was seen repeatedly, ten times or more. J is TRBJ2-1 and V is TRBV14; D unresolved. V lost 0 bases and J 4 bases, leaving 10 bases between the germline ends. This CDR3 spans 15 amino acids. Germline V gene lookup returns CDR1 SGHDN and CDR2 FVKESK. CDR3 amino acids: CASSQDSWVYNEQFF. Written as DNA, the CDR3 is TGTGCCAGCAGCCAAGATTCCTGGGTTTACAATGAGCAGTTCTTC.

This clonotype showed up just a few times. V gene TRBV29-1 combines with J gene TRBJ2-4; D unclear. The CDR3 runs 20 residues. Germline assignment: CDR1 SQVTM and CDR2 ANQGSEA. The V end lost 4 bases, the J end lost 4 bases, and 32 bases lay between the germline ends. CDR3 protein: CSVVGRIGSRATNPKNIQYF. CDR3 DNA sequence: TGCAGCGTTGTAGGTCGCATTGGGTCGCGCGCCACCAACCCAAAAAACATTCAGTACTTC.

This clonotype was observed a few times. The rearrangement joins TRBV7-9 to TRBJ2-5; D might be TRBD1 (5 bases). This CDR3 is built from 15 residues. Germline assignment: CDR1 SEHNR and CDR2 FQNEAQ (reference sequence). V was trimmed by 1 base and J by 0 bases, leaving 9 bases between them. The CDR3 region is CASSLGAGNQETQYF. CDR3 nucleotide sequence: TGTGCCAGCAGCTTAGGGGCAGGGAACCAAGAGACCCAGTACTTC. Full variable domain (outside the CDR3, taken from reference TRBV7-9 and TRBJ2-5): DTGVSQNPRHKITKRGQNVTFRCDPISEHNRLYWYRQTLGQGPEFLTYFQNEAQLEKSRLLSDRFSAERPKGSFSTLEIQRTEQGDSAMYLCASSLGAGNQETQYFGPGTRLLVL.

This clonotype appeared many times. The rearrangement joins TRBV4-3 to TRBJ2-7; 9 nucleotides agree with TRBD2. V was pared by 3 bases and J by 0 bases, with 6 bases of the junction left unmatched. The germline gives CDR1 LGHNA, CDR2 YSLEER. The CDR3 extends over 16 amino acids. The CDR3 protein is CASSQELAGSSYEQYF. CDR3 nucleotides: TGCGCCAGCAGCCAGGAGCTAGCGGGGAGCTCCTACGAGCAGTACTTC.

CDR3: CASSGQGSGYGYTF. The CDR3 DNA follows: TGTGCCAGCAGTGGCCAGGGGTCGGGGTATGGCTACACCTTC. The chain carries TRBV6-1 and TRBJ1-2, with a weak D call TRBD1 (6 bases). The germline gives CDR1 MNHNS, CDR2 SASEGT. CDR3 size: 14 residues. V was clipped by 4 bases and J by 5 bases, with 14 bases between them.

This clonotype was seen at least ten times. This rearrangement joins TRBV10-3 to TRBJ1-2; no firm D call. This CDR3 region has 11 residues. The V end lost 6 bases, the J end lost 4 bases, and 6 bases lay between the germline ends. CDR1 and CDR2 from the germline V gene are ENHRY and SYGVKD. The DNA for the CDR3 is TGTGCCATCAGGGCAGTCTATGGCTACACCTTC. This encodes CAIRAVYGYTF.

The chain has TRBV7-8 and TRBJ1-4; TRBD1 matches 9 bases. J gave up 3 bases and V 6 bases, and 2 bases lay outside the gene matches. CDR3 length equals 14 residues. Germline lookup yields CDR1 SGHVS and CDR2 FQNEAQ. CDR3 sequence: CASSRQGANEKLFF. CDR3 nucleotides: TGTGCCAGCAGTCGACAGGGGGCTAATGAAAAACTGTTTTTT.

This clonotype was counted ten times or more. The V call is TRBV27, the J call TRBJ1-2; weak D call: TRBD1 (5 bases). The CDR3 totals 14 residues. CDR1 is MNHEY and CDR2 is SMNVEV in the germline V gene (reference sequence). The germline V and J ends were trimmed by 5 bases and 5 bases, with 15 bases remaining between them. CDR3 loop: CASSPHMGGYGYTF. The CDR3 region has the DNA TGTGCCAGCAGTCCCCATATGGGGGGGTATGGCTACACCTTC.

This clonotype has ten or more counts. The genes are TRBV20-1 and TRBJ2-2; D possibly uses TRBD1 or TRBD2 (7 bases each). This CDR3 is built from 16 residues. Trimming took off 0 bases at V and 3 bases at J, with 14 bases between the two ends. Germline CDR1 reads DFQATT; CDR2 reads SNEGSKA (reference sequence). CDR3 sequence reads: CSARDPAGGDTGELFF. The CDR3 DNA follows: TGCAGTGCTAGAGATCCGGCAGGGGGGGACACCGGGGAGCTGTTTTTT.

The genes are TRBV6-1 and TRBJ2-5, with 9 nucleotides matching TRBD2. CDR3 size: 15 residues. CDR1 MNHNS and CDR2 SASEGT come from the germline V gene. V lost 0 bases, J lost 5 bases, and 4 bases stayed unmatched. The CDR3 spells CASSEASGGVETQYF. CDR3 in DNA: TGTGCCAGCAGTGAAGCTAGCGGGGGCGTCGAGACCCAGTACTTC.

The V call is TRBV11-2, the J call TRBJ2-5, with D possibly TRBD2 on 5 matching bases. Germline-derived CDR1 and CDR2 are SGHAT and FQNNGV. With 3 bases removed from V and 0 bases from J, the gap between germline ends came to 14 bases. The CDR3 extends over 16 amino acids. CDR3 loop: CASSFAQGRDQETQYF. CDR3 DNA sequence: TGTGCCAGCAGCTTCGCTCAAGGGCGGGACCAAGAGACCCAGTACTTC.

This clonotype occurred a few times. This rearrangement joins TRBV9 to TRBJ2-3, with D perhaps TRBD1 (5 bases). Deletions cut 3 bases from V and 2 bases from J, with 13 bases between. Germline V gene lookup returns CDR1 SGDLS and CDR2 YYNGEE. The CDR3 covers 15 residues. The CDR3 DNA reads as TGTGCCAGCAGCGAGGGTGCACAGGACACAGATACGCAGTATTTT. It translates to CASSEGAQDTDTQYF.

In its sample, this clonotype was seen a few times. The V call is TRBV10-3, the J call TRBJ2-1; the match to TRBD1 covers 7 bases. Germline trimming cut 6 bases from V and 0 bases from J; bases unmatched to any gene: 8. The germline CDR1 and CDR2 sequences are ENHRY and SYGVKD. The CDR3 loop spans 16 amino acids. Here the CDR3 reads CAIRNSGQSSYNEQFF. As DNA, the CDR3 is TGTGCCATCAGGAACTCGGGACAGAGCTCCTACAATGAGCAGTTCTTC.